This T cell receptor (beta chain) was profiled in a study of tumor and adjacent non-tumor tissue in lung cancer. Study-wide findings and caveats: Compared with tumor, normal lung showed significantly lower TCR diversity. Tumor repertoires had a smaller top 100 clone share than normal lung.

From germline, CDR1 is SGHRS and CDR2 YFSETQ. The CDR3 is 16 residues long. The V segment lost 3 bases and the J segment 2 bases; nucleotides outside the gene matches: 9. RNA was extracted from bulk tissue without any cell sorting. TCRbeta libraries were built with three rounds of nested PCR, modified from ARM-PCR. Via MiXCR, TCRdb re-called the multiplex PCR reads, giving one row per CDR3 protein. The sample comprises 69,000 or so distinct CDR3 sequences, less than 80% of which are singletons, and 25% to 30% rests with the top ten. As to this clonotype: The antigen remains unidentified.

V gene TRBV5-1 combines with J gene TRBJ2-3; 7 bases line up with TRBD1. This sequence was found in a man aged 55 to 69 with non-small cell lung cancer. Sequenced: lung tumor tissue. DNA of the CDR3: TGCGCCAGCAGCTCGGGACAGCGGATCCACACAGATACGCAGTATTTT. Translation: CASSSGQRIHTDTQYF.